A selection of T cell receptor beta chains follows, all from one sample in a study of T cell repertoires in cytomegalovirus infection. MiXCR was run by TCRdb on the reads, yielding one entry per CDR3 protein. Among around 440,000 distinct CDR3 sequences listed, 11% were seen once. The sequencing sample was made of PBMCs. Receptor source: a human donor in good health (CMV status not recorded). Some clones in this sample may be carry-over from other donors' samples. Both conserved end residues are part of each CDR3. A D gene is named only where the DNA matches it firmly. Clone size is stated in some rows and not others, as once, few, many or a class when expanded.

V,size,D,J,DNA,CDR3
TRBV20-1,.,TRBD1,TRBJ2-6,TGCAGTGCTAGAATCGCGGACAGGAACTCTGGGGCCAACGTCCTGACTTTC,CSARIADRNSGANVLTF
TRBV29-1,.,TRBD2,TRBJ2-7,TGCAGCGTTAACCAGCGGGAGACGGGAACCTACGAGCAGTACTTC,CSVNQRETGTYEQYF
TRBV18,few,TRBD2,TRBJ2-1,TGTGCCAGCTCACCCCCTTCACTAGCGGGAGGGCCTAATGAGCAGTTCTTC,CASSPPSLAGGPNEQFF
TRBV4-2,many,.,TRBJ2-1,TGTGCCAGCAGCCAAGACGAAGGGTCCTACAATGAGCAGTTCTTC,CASSQDEGSYNEQFF
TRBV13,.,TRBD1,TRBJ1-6,TGTGCCAGCAGCTTAGGAGGGGACAGGGGAAGGTCACCCCTCCACTTT,CASSLGGDRGRSPLHF
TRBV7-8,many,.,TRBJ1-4,TGTGCCAGCAGCCTGCTCGACCGGAATGAAAAACTGTTTTTT,CASSLLDRNEKLFF
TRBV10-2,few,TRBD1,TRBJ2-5,TGCGCCAGCAGACCATCGACAGGGCGGTACGAGACCCAGTACTTC,CASRPSTGRYETQYF
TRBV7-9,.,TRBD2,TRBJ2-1,TGTGCCAGCAGCCTCCGCGGGGCTAGCGGGAGCAATGAGCAGTTCTTC,CASSLRGASGSNEQFF
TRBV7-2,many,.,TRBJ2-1,TGTGCCAGCAGTAAACAATACGGGGGATATGAGCAGTTCTTC,CASSKQYGGYEQFF
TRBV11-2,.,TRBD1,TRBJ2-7,TGTGCCAGCAGCTTAGGACAGGGTTACTACGAGCAGTACTTC,CASSLGQGYYEQYF
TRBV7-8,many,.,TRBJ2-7,TGTGCCAGCAGCTTAGTTCCCGAAAGCTCCTACGAGCAGTACTTC,CASSLVPESSYEQYF
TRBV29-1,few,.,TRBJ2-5,TGCAGCGTTGAAGAGGTTAGAGGGGAGACCCAGTACTTC,CSVEEVRGETQYF